The 27 T cell receptor beta chains listed next were all sequenced from one sample in a study of blood T cell repertoires in COVID-19. Generated by immunoSEQ multiplex PCR, the TCRdb table keeps only in-frame clones and is missing some. The sample consists of tens of thousands of clones, more than 70% of them appearing once. What was sequenced was peripheral blood. The receptor set was obtained from a woman aged 80 or over with active COVID-19.

The chain uses TRBV5-6 and TRBJ2-3; D is perhaps TRBD1 (6 bases). Germline lookup yields CDR1 SGHDT and CDR2 YYEEEE. The CDR3 length is 14 residues. The germline V and J ends were trimmed by 5 bases and 0 bases, with 10 bases remaining between them. CDR3 region: CASSPRGSTDTQYF. The CDR3 DNA reads as TGTGCCAGCAGTCCCAGGGGCAGCACAGATACGCAGTATTTT.

With regard to this clone: The same CDR3 is also encoded by other DNA sequences in this sample. The chain joins TRBV18 to TRBJ2-5, with 7 bases matching TRBD1. Germline trimming cut 2 bases from V and 2 bases from J; bases unmatched to any gene: 2. This CDR3 contains 14 residues. Germline-derived CDR1 and CDR2 are KGHSH and LQKENI. CDR3 nucleotide sequence: TGTGCCAGCTCACCAAGGACAGGTCAAGAGACCCAGTACTTC. Its translation is CASSPRTGQETQYF.

The chain is built from TRBV4-3 and TRBJ2-1; 8 bases line up with TRBD1. The CDR3 is 13 residues long. Germline values: CDR1 LGHNA, CDR2 YSLEER. Trimming removed 2 bases from V and 7 bases from J; junction bases left unmatched: 1. The CDR3 sequence is CASSQQGANEQFF. The CDR3, as DNA: TGCGCCAGCAGCCAACAGGGGGCAAATGAGCAGTTCTTC.

The genes are TRBV9 and TRBJ2-1; D perhaps matches TRBD2 (5 bases). Germline loops: CDR1 SGDLS, CDR2 YYNGEE. The CDR3 consists of 15 residues. Trimming removed 2 bases at V and 6 bases at J, with 15 bases between. CDR3 sequence (DNA): TGTGCCAGCAGCGTTGGAGCGGCCAATCGCAATGAGCAGTTCTTC. It is translated as CASSVGAANRNEQFF.

The chain recombines TRBV6-5 with TRBJ2-7; 8 nucleotides line up with TRBD2. The V segment lost 4 bases and the J segment 5 bases; nucleotides outside the gene matches: 10. Germline assignment: CDR1 MNHEY and CDR2 SVGAGI. The CDR3 is 15 residues long. The CDR3 DNA reads TGTGCCAGCAGTTCGCCGGGACTAGTAAACGACGAGCAGTACTTC. The encoded protein is CASSSPGLVNDEQYF.

This rearrangement joins TRBV4-2 to TRBJ2-1; a possible D gene is TRBD2 (6 bases). In germline, CDR1 is LGHNA, CDR2 YNFKEQ. The CDR3 totals 15 residues. V was trimmed by 5 bases and J by 6 bases, leaving 17 bases between them. The chain's CDR3 is CASSSRRGEGNEQFF. CDR3 sequence (DNA): TGTGCCAGCAGCTCTCGGAGGGGAGAGGGCAATGAGCAGTTCTTC.

A word on this clone: The same CDR3 also results from other DNA sequences found in this sample. J is TRBJ1-2 and V is TRBV28; D unresolved. V was cut by 6 bases and J by 8 bases, with 22 bases left in between. The CDR3 has 15 residues. Germline V gene data show CDR1 as MDHEN and CDR2 as SYDVKM. CDR3 bases: TGTGCCAGCAGCCTCATTGGGCAGCTAGCTAGAGGCTACACCTTC. Its translation is CASSLIGQLARGYTF.

V and J are TRBV24-1 and TRBJ2-1; possibly TRBD2 for D (5 bases). Looked up from germline, CDR1 is KGHDR and CDR2 is SFDVKD. This CDR3 has 16 amino acids. The V end was cut by 1 base, the J end by 8 bases, with 17 bases between. DNA for the CDR3: TGTGCCACCAGTGATTTTCGGGCTAGCCGTGTCGATGAGCAGTTCTTC. Protein sequence: CATSDFRASRVDEQFF.

A word on this clone: The sample contains more than one DNA sequence encoding this CDR3. The rearrangement links TRBV28 to TRBJ1-5; TRBD1 is a possible D gene (5 bases). Germline V gene sequence: CDR1 MDHEN, CDR2 SYDVKM. V lost 8 bases, J lost 1 base, and 12 bases lay in between. CDR3 length: 14 amino acids. In DNA form, the CDR3 reads TGTGCCAGCTCGCAGGGCGGAAGCAATCAGCCCCAGCATTTT. This codes for CASSQGGSNQPQHF.

This chain connects TRBV6-6 to TRBJ2-5, with a tentative D call TRBD1 (5 bases). Trimming stripped 6 bases from V and 2 bases from J, with 10 bases between. Germline CDR1 is MNHNY and CDR2 is SVGAGI (reference sequence). This CDR3 has 13 amino acids. CDR3 nucleotides: TGTGCCAGCAGCCTACAGGTACAAGAGACCCAGTACTTC. It translates to CASSLQVQETQYF.

The V gene is TRBV3-1 (or the pseudogene TRBV3-2), the J gene TRBJ1-1; D gene unclear. This CDR3 is built from 13 residues. Germline V gives CDR1 LGHDT, CDR2 YNNKEL (reference sequence). The V and J ends lost 2 bases and 1 base respectively, with 5 bases between them. The CDR3 nucleotides are TGTGCCAGCAGCCAACTCAGGAACACTGAAGCTTTCTTT. Translating gives CASSQLRNTEAFF.

The CDR3 region has the DNA TGTGCCAGCTCACCACCGAACAGGGATAATTCACCCCTCCACTTT. Its translation: CASSPPNRDNSPLHF. The chain combines TRBV18 with TRBJ1-6; D may be TRBD1 (6 bases). CDR1 and CDR2 (germline): KGHSH, LQKENI. V was pared by 0 bases and J by 5 bases, with 8 bases between. The CDR3 totals 15 residues.

The chain has TRBV4-2 and TRBJ2-1, with 9 bases lining up with TRBD1. This CDR3 spans 17 amino acids. V was clipped by 1 base and J by 9 bases; unmatched bases: 13. The germline V gene encodes CDR1 LGHNA and CDR2 YNFKEQ. The DNA for the CDR3 is TGTGCCAGCAGCCAAGTCCCTTTAGGGACAGGGTTCAGTGAGCAGTTCTTC. Translated, it gives CASSQVPLGTGFSEQFF.

The gene calls are TRBV7-2 and TRBJ1-3, with 10 bases identical to TRBD1. The V and J ends lost 5 bases and 0 bases, in that order; junction bases with no gene match: 7. The CDR3 covers 17 residues. The V gene's germline CDR1 is SGHTA and CDR2 FQGNSA. The CDR3 nucleotides read TGTGCCAGCAGCGAAGGGACAGGGGTGAGCTCTGGAAACACCATATATTTT. Residues: CASSEGTGVSSGNTIYF.

The rearrangement uses TRBV19 and TRBJ1-1; D might be TRBD1 (6 bases). This CDR3 comprises 15 residues. Deletions cut 5 bases from V and 5 bases from J, with 18 bases between. The V gene's germline CDR1 is LNHDA and CDR2 SQIVND (reference sequence). The CDR3 DNA is TGTGCCAGTAGTCGCACCCGGACAGTTTGGACTGAAGCTTTCTTT. It encodes CASSRTRTVWTEAFF. Drawing the rest from reference TRBV19 and TRBJ1-1, the complete variable domain is DGGITQSPKYLFRKEGQNVTLSCEQNLNHDAMYWYRQDPGQGLRLIYYSQIVNDFQKGDIAEGYSVSREKKESFPLTVTSAQKNPTAFYLCASSRTRTVWTEAFFGQGTRLTVV.

V and J are TRBV5-1 and TRBJ2-7; D possibly corresponds to TRBD2 (7 bases). Trimming stripped 4 bases from V and 5 bases from J, with 19 bases between. Germline loops: CDR1 SGHRS, CDR2 YFSETQ. The CDR3 spans 15 residues. The DNA for the CDR3 is TGCGCCAGCAGCGGGGGGGCTACAACTTTAAACGAGCAGTACTTC. Protein sequence: CASSGGATTLNEQYF. Based on the CDR3 plus reference TRBV5-1 and TRBJ2-7, the full variable domain is KAGVTQTPRYLIKTRGQQVTLSCSPISGHRSVSWYQQTPGQGLQFLFEYFSETQRNKGNFPGRFSGRQFSNSRSEMNVSTLELGDSALYLCASSGGATTLNEQYFGPGTRLTVT.

The chain couples TRBV4-1 to TRBJ2-5, with TRBD2 matching 9 bases. Germline loops: CDR1 MGHRA, CDR2 YSYEKL. The V and J ends lost 1 base and 6 bases, in that order; junction bases with no gene match: 6. The CDR3 totals 15 residues. CDR3 region: CASSQAGTSMQTQYF. The DNA of the CDR3 is TGCGCCAGCAGCCAAGCCGGGACTAGCATGCAGACCCAGTACTTC.

The chain recombines TRBV6-5 with TRBJ2-3, with D unclear. Germline CDR1 reads MNHEY; CDR2 reads SVGAGI. V gave up 6 bases and J gave up 1 base, with 8 bases separating them. CDR3 length: 13 amino acids. This chain's CDR3 is CASSLTGTDTQYF. CDR3 in DNA: TGTGCCAGCAGCCTGACTGGCACAGATACGCAGTATTTT.

The rearrangement joins TRBV6-6 to TRBJ2-6; maybe TRBD1 (6 bases). The CDR3 is 16 amino acids. Trimming removed 2 bases at V and 0 bases at J, with 8 bases between. Per the germline V gene, CDR1 is MNHNY and CDR2 is SVGAGI (reference sequence). In DNA form, the CDR3 reads TGTGCCAGCAGTTACGGGACAAGCTCTGGGGCCAACGTCCTGACTTTC. This translates into CASSYGTSSGANVLTF.

About this clone: The identical CDR3 is also encoded by other nucleotide sequences in the sample. The chain employs TRBV18 and TRBJ2-7; maybe TRBD1 (6 bases). Germline CDR1 is KGHSH and CDR2 is LQKENI. This CDR3 has 13 amino acids. V was pared by 3 bases and J by 3 bases, with 9 bases between. Here the CDR3 reads CASSPGQNYEQYF. Here the CDR3 DNA reads TGTGCCAGCTCACCCGGACAGAACTACGAGCAGTACTTC.

This clone occurred once. V is TRBV7-7 and J is TRBJ2-1; 14 positions match TRBD2. This CDR3 comprises 16 residues. The V and J ends lost 5 bases and 7 bases, in that order; junction bases with no gene match: 7. In germline, CDR1 is SSHAT, CDR2 FNYEAQ (reference sequence). This CDR3 reads CASSRTSGRKSNEQFF. The CDR3 DNA reads TGTGCCAGCAGCCGGACTAGCGGGAGGAAAAGTAATGAGCAGTTCTTC. The entire variable domain, with the rest obtained from reference TRBV7-7 and TRBJ2-1, is as follows: GAGVSQSPRYKVTKRGQDVTLRCDPISSHATLYWYQQALGQGPEFLTYFNYEAQPDKSGLPSDRFSAERPEGSISTLTIQRTEQRDSAMYRCASSRTSGRKSNEQFFGPGTRLTVL.

V gene TRBV6-5 combines with J gene TRBJ2-5; 9 nucleotides match TRBD1. CDR1 is MNHEY and CDR2 is SVGAGI in the germline V gene. The J segment lost 5 bases and the V segment lost 2 bases, leaving 6 bases of the junction unmatched. The CDR3 is 15 amino acids. The CDR3 loop reads CASSYTGQGWETQYF. CDR3 bases: TGTGCCAGCAGTTACACCGGACAGGGGTGGGAGACCCAGTACTTC.

The rearrangement joins TRBV12-3 or TRBV12-4 to TRBJ2-4; the D is unclear. Trimming took off 2 bases at V and 1 base at J, with 3 bases between the two ends. The CDR3 sequence is 13 residues long. CDR3 sequence reads: CASSLQAKNIQYF. The CDR3 DNA is TGTGCCAGCAGTTTACAGGCCAAAAACATTCAGTACTTC.

The chain carries TRBV28 and TRBJ2-5, with TRBD1 matching over 8 bases. V lost 10 bases and J lost 5; bases outside the gene matches: 15. This CDR3 has 15 amino acids. Germline V CDR1 and CDR2: MDHEN, SYDVKM. DNA of the CDR3: TGTGCCACCTGTCCTTGGGACAGGAAAGGGGAGACCCAGTACTTC. It is translated as CATCPWDRKGETQYF.

The chain couples TRBV29-1 to TRBJ2-3; 7 nucleotides match TRBD1. CDR3 size: 13 residues. The ends lost 6 bases at V and 2 bases at J; junction bases unmatched: 5. CDR1 is SQVTM, CDR2 ANQGSEA, per germline. The DNA for the CDR3 is TGCAGCGTCCCGGGACAGTACACAGATACGCAGTATTTT. This gives the protein CSVPGQYTDTQYF.

This chain links TRBV5-1 with TRBJ2-3; D remains ambiguous. CDR3 size: 14 residues. The ends were cut back, 0 bases at V and 4 bases at J, with 9 bases in the middle. Germline V CDR1 and CDR2: SGHRS, YFSETQ. The CDR3 protein is CASSLDRYADTQYF. CDR3 coding DNA: TGCGCCAGCAGCTTGGACAGATACGCAGATACGCAGTATTTT.

The J gene is TRBJ2-1, the V gene TRBV9; 9 bases are a match to TRBD2. Looked up from germline, CDR1 is SGDLS and CDR2 is YYNGEE. The CDR3 is 16 residues long. J gave up 7 bases and V 0 bases, and 8 bases lay outside the gene matches. The DNA for the CDR3 is TGTGCCAGCAGCGTAGAGGCTAGCGGGGCACCTAATGAGCAGTTCTTC. It is translated as CASSVEASGAPNEQFF.